This paragraph covers one T cell receptor (beta chain) sequence. What it binds is not known. This sample was taken from a study of cytotoxic CD8 clonotypes in ibrutinib-treated CLL. Study-wide points: Sustained-remission patients were sampled at one set of times and progressing patients at different ones.

Only in-frame clones appear in the TCRdb table, and some are missing; sequencing was by immunoSEQ multiplex PCR. Found here are roughly 70,000 clones, 90% of them singletons; the top ten hold 3% to 3.5%. The V end was cut by 4 bases, the J end by 2 bases, with 9 bases between. CDR1 is SGHRS and CDR2 is YFSETQ in the germline V gene. The CDR3 length is 13 residues. V and J are TRBV5-1 and TRBJ1-2, with D unresolved. Sequenced here: PBMCs, sampled after 12 months of ibrutinib treatment. The origin of this receptor is a human donor with chronic lymphocytic leukemia. CDR3 sequence reads: CASSLTRNYGYTF. The CDR3 bases are TGCGCCAGCAGCCTAACACGAAACTATGGCTACACCTTC.